This T cell receptor beta chain was profiled in a study of blood T cell repertoires in COVID-19. Data came from immunoSEQ multiplex PCR; TCRdb stores just in-frame clones and leaves some out. The sample has some 410,000 clones; approximately 87% are singletons. Donors were grouped by their self-reported clinical history. This TCR derives from a woman aged 25 to 39 with acute COVID-19. Sequenced: PBMCs or T cells enriched from blood (not recorded which).

This chain's CDR3 is CASSQDSLDTQYF. The CDR3 nucleotides read TGTGCCAGCAGCCAAGATAGTCTCGATACGCAGTATTTT. The V call is TRBV3-1 (or the pseudogene TRBV3-2), the J call TRBJ2-3; no definite D call. Germline V gene data show CDR1 as LGHDT and CDR2 as YNNKEL (reference sequence). The ends were cut back, 0 bases at V and 6 bases at J, with 7 bases in the middle. The CDR3 length is 13 residues.